This T cell receptor (beta chain) was recovered during a study of CD8+CD57+ T cells in acquired aplastic anemia. About the research overall: Yields of DNA that came from sorted CD4+ and CD8+ cells averaged about 3.3 ug.

CDR3 and TCR beta VDJ profiling relied on a genomic DNA template. TCRdb analysed the reads with MiXCR anew, one entry per CDR3 protein. The sample has 150,000 to 200,000 distinct CDR3 sequences; around 48% are singletons. This CDR3 has 15 residues. Germline V gene sequence: CDR1 MNHEY, CDR2 SMNVEV (reference sequence). V was cut by 8 bases and J by 0 bases, with 14 bases left in between. It was patients with CD8+CD57+ cell expansion by flow cytometry who were chosen for sequencing. This clonotype was counted only a few times. This clonotype was sampled from a human donor with aplastic anemia. The rearrangement uses TRBV27 and TRBJ1-3; TRBD1 is a possible D gene (6 bases). The sample was sorted CD4+, CD8+, or CD8+CD57+ T cells (not recorded which) from PBMCs. The CDR3 region is CASAWDTHSGNTIYF. CDR3 nucleotides: TGTGCCAGCGCTTGGGACACCCACTCTGGAAACACCATATATTTT.